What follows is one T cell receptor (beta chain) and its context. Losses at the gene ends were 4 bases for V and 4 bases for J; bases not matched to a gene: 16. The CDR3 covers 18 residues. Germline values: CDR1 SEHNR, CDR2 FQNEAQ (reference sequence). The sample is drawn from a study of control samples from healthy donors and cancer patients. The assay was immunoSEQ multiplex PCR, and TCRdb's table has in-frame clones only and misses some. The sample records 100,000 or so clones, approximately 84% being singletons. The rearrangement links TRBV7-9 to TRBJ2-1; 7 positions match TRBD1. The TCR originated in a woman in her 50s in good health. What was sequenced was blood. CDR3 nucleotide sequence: TGTGCCAGCAGCTCCACGCAGGGACAGTCGTCAGGTTACAATGAGCAGTTCTTC. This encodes CASSSTQGQSSGYNEQFF.